This entry features one T cell receptor (beta chain) sequence. The data stem from a study of cytomegalovirus exposure and HLA in healthy donors. Study in general: When 350 to 500 donors were genotyped, about 80% of them were found to fall in the Caucasian-associated ancestry cluster.

In the PCR, 60 Vbeta and 13 Jbeta primers were used. Some clones are missing from TCRdb's copy, which holds only in-frame ones; the method was immunoSEQ multiplex PCR. The data hold about 37,000 clones, with 74% observed a single time. The CDR3 is 15 amino acids. CDR1 MDHEN and CDR2 SYDVKM come from the germline V gene. V was trimmed by 2 bases and J by 4 bases, leaving 15 bases between them. The sequence came from a man younger than 40 in good health and CMV-seronegative. This rearrangement joins TRBV28 to TRBJ2-7; D may be TRBD2 (5 bases). Sequencing used PBMCs. CDR3 DNA sequence: TGTGCCAGCAGTTTAGTAGCGACCGGCGGATACGAGCAGTACTTC. Protein sequence: CASSLVATGGYEQYF.